A selection of T cell receptor beta chains follows, all from one sample in a study of neurological immune-mediated disorders. A single record per CDR3 protein comes from TCRdb applying MiXCR to the 5' RACE reads. The table shows 45,000 to 50,000 distinct CDR3 sequences, with 4% to 5.5% occurring only once. The sample consisted of PBMCs. These receptor sequences come from a woman aged 55-69 years with multiple sclerosis. Both conserved end residues are trimmed from each CDR3. Each record gives: CDR3 length, J gene, V gene, CDR3 protein.

CDR3 length: 16; J gene: TRBJ1-4; V gene: TRBV5-1; CDR3 protein: ASSLRTARGQGHEKLF
CDR3 length: 12; J gene: TRBJ2-3; V gene: TRBV3-1; CDR3 protein: ASSQRGHTDTQY
CDR3 length: 13; J gene: TRBJ2-5; V gene: TRBV7-8; CDR3 protein: ASRPTGGLGETQY
CDR3 length: 13; J gene: TRBJ2-1; V gene: TRBV11-2; CDR3 protein: ASSLEVTSNNEQF
CDR3 length: 12; J gene: TRBJ2-5; V gene: TRBV4-1; CDR3 protein: ASSRSGRFETQY
CDR3 length: 13; J gene: TRBJ2-1; V gene: TRBV5-1; CDR3 protein: ASGSSASGYNEQF
CDR3 length: 9; J gene: TRBJ2-7; V gene: TRBV10-3; CDR3 protein: ATGTGFEQY
CDR3 length: 12; J gene: TRBJ2-3; V gene: TRBV10-3; CDR3 protein: AISAGGRTDTQY
CDR3 length: 10; J gene: TRBJ1-2; V gene: TRBV12-3/TRBV12-4; CDR3 protein: ASSFLGRGYT
CDR3 length: 10; J gene: TRBJ2-1; V gene: TRBV9; CDR3 protein: ASSRDWGEQF
CDR3 length: 13; J gene: TRBJ1-1; V gene: TRBV20-1; CDR3 protein: SAKPRQAANTEAF
CDR3 length: 13; J gene: TRBJ2-1; V gene: TRBV25-1; CDR3 protein: ASSSILLAGDEQF
CDR3 length: 11; J gene: TRBJ2-5; V gene: TRBV4-1; CDR3 protein: ASGRYMGETQY
CDR3 length: 12; J gene: TRBJ2-3; V gene: TRBV5-1; CDR3 protein: ASRVVAGTDTQY
CDR3 length: 12; J gene: TRBJ2-3; V gene: TRBV7-2; CDR3 protein: ASSPGLAGVRQY